A single sample is the source of the 9 T cell receptor beta chains below, sequenced in a study of blood T cell repertoires in COVID-19. Repertoires were generated with immunoSEQ multiplex PCR, while TCRdb's copy carries only in-frame clones and drops some. The table records about 220,000 clones, roughly 89% of them present only once. The sequencing input was peripheral blood. The receptors come from a man aged 25 to 45 who had recovered from COVID-19.

The chain combines TRBV7-2 with TRBJ2-5; 7 nucleotides match TRBD2. Germline trimming cut 3 bases from V and 3 bases from J; bases unmatched to any gene: 4. The CDR3 is made up of 14 amino acids. The germline V gene has CDR1 SGHTA and CDR2 FQGNSA. Here the CDR3 DNA reads TGTGCCAGCAGCTTCGGGACTACGAAAGAGACCCAGTACTTC. It codes for CASSFGTTKETQYF.

The genes are TRBV5-4 and TRBJ2-1, with 10 bases fitting TRBD2. The trim removed 6 bases at V and 9 bases at J, leaving 12 bases unmatched. Germline V gene sequence: CDR1 SGHNT, CDR2 YYREEE (reference sequence). The CDR3 runs to 15 residues. CDR3 in amino acids: CASMERGGRFGEQFF. The CDR3 bases are TGTGCCAGCATGGAGCGGGGGGGCCGCTTTGGTGAGCAGTTCTTC. Complete variable domain (other parts from reference TRBV5-4 and TRBJ2-1): ETGVTQSPTHLIKTRGQQVTLRCSSQSGHNTVSWYQQALGQGPQFIFQYYREEENGRGNFPPRFSGLQFPNYSSELNVNALELDDSALYLCASMERGGRFGEQFFGPGTRLTVL.

The chain joins TRBV19 to TRBJ1-4, with D maybe TRBD1 (5 bases). CDR3 size: 18 residues. Trimming cost V 6 bases and J 0 bases, with 20 bases left between them. Germline V lookup: CDR1 LNHDA, CDR2 SQIVND (reference sequence). CDR3 in DNA: TGTGCCAGTAGCGTGCAGACAGACCAGATTGCAACTAATGAAAAACTGTTTTTT. Translation: CASSVQTDQIATNEKLFF. The whole variable domain, filled in from reference TRBV19 and TRBJ1-4, reads DGGITQSPKYLFRKEGQNVTLSCEQNLNHDAMYWYRQDPGQGLRLIYYSQIVNDFQKGDIAEGYSVSREKKESFPLTVTSAQKNPTAFYLCASSVQTDQIATNEKLFFGSGTQLSVL.

V usage is TRBV30 and J usage is TRBJ1-2; a possible D gene is TRBD1 (6 bases). Deletions cut 6 bases from V and 4 bases from J, with 24 bases between. CDR3 length: 16 amino acids. Germline CDR1 GTSNPN, CDR2 SVGIG (reference sequence). CDR3 protein: CACPPGGGGIIYGYTF. In DNA form, the CDR3 reads TGTGCCTGTCCGCCAGGAGGGGGAGGGATTATCTATGGCTACACCTTC.

The chain joins TRBV6-4 to TRBJ2-1, with 11 bases lining up with TRBD2. The germline gives CDR1 MRHNA, CDR2 SNTAGT. This CDR3 has 14 amino acids. J was trimmed by 7 bases and V by 6 bases; bases with no gene match: 5. CDR3 nucleotides: TGTGCCAGCAGCGTAGCGGGGGGGCAAAATGAGCAGTTCTTC. As protein: CASSVAGGQNEQFF.

The chain employs TRBV7-8 and TRBJ2-1, with D perhaps TRBD2 (5 bases). Per germline, CDR1 SGHVS and CDR2 FQNEAQ. V gave up 0 bases and J gave up 10 bases, with 10 bases separating them. This CDR3 spans 13 amino acids. The CDR3 region has the DNA TGTGCCAGCAGCTTAGCGCCAGCTAGCGAGCAGTTCTTC. Its translation is CASSLAPASEQFF.

The chain recombines TRBV7-7 with TRBJ2-1; TRBD1 aligns across 12 bases. The CDR3 is made up of 21 amino acids. The germline gives CDR1 SSHAT, CDR2 FNYEAQ (reference sequence). J gave up 0 bases and V 1 base, and 13 bases lay outside the gene matches. The CDR3 region is CASSLEMGQGARQSSYNEQFF. The CDR3 nucleotides are TGTGCCAGCAGCTTAGAGATGGGACAGGGGGCGCGCCAAAGCTCCTACAATGAGCAGTTCTTC. Variable domain in full (rest from reference TRBV7-7 and TRBJ2-1): GAGVSQSPRYKVTKRGQDVTLRCDPISSHATLYWYQQALGQGPEFLTYFNYEAQPDKSGLPSDRFSAERPEGSISTLTIQRTEQRDSAMYRCASSLEMGQGARQSSYNEQFFGPGTRLTVL.

This chain joins TRBV28 and TRBJ2-3; the match to TRBD1 covers 8 bases. This CDR3 spans 15 amino acids. V lost 3 bases and J lost 2; bases outside the gene matches: 4. In germline, CDR1 is MDHEN, CDR2 SYDVKM. CDR3 bases: TGTGCCAGCAGTTTGACGGACAGGGACACAGATACGCAGTATTTT. Translation: CASSLTDRDTDTQYF.

J is TRBJ2-6 and V is TRBV4-3; a weak D match, TRBD1 (6 bases). The CDR3 consists of 17 residues. V lost 2 bases to trimming and J lost 4 bases, with 15 bases between them. Germline-derived CDR1 and CDR2 are LGHNA and YSLEER. CDR3 amino acids: CASSQLGQGHGANVLTF. The DNA for the CDR3 is TGCGCCAGCAGCCAATTAGGGCAGGGGCACGGGGCCAACGTCCTGACTTTC.